A selection of T cell receptor beta chains follows, all from one sample in a study of blood T cells in healthy people across ages. TCRdb called the 5' RACE reads again in MiXCR, with one record for every CDR3 protein. The sample lists just over 800,000 distinct CDR3 sequences, approximately 65% occurring once. Material for sequencing was blood. The origin of the receptors is a man younger than 45 in good health. The CDR3 runs from the conserved cysteine through the conserved F or W. Fields, in order: D gene, V gene, clone size, J gene, CDR3 DNA, CDR3 protein. A D gene is named only where the DNA matches it firmly. Size is omitted from some rows. Given values are once, few, many or a class for expanded clones.

TRBD1	TRBV5-1	NA	TRBJ2-7	TGCGCCAGCAGCTTGGATTCAGGGGGCGTCTCCTACGAGCAGTACTTC	CASSLDSGGVSYEQYF
NA	TRBV9	NA	TRBJ2-1	TGTGCCAGCAGCGCCGGTGGCGGGGCCCCCTACAATGAGCAGTTCTTC	CASSAGGGAPYNEQFF
NA	TRBV10-3	NA	TRBJ2-7	TGTGCCATCAGCCGGGACGGGACGCGCGAGCAGTACTTC	CAISRDGTREQYF
NA	TRBV11-2	NA	TRBJ2-7	TGTGCCAGCAGCTACACAGCGGACCTCTACGAGCAGTACTTC	CASSYTADLYEQYF
NA	TRBV9	NA	TRBJ2-1	TGTGCCAGCAGCGTAGCTCTCGGACTCGCAAATGAGCAGTTCTTC	CASSVALGLANEQFF
NA	TRBV20-1	NA	TRBJ2-7	TGCAGTGCCCTGCCAGGACTCTACACCTACGAGCAGTACTTC	CSALPGLYTYEQYF
TRBD1	TRBV12-3/TRBV12-4	NA	TRBJ1-2	TGTGCCAGCAGTCCACCCGGGACAGGGATTGACTATGGCTACACCTTC	CASSPPGTGIDYGYTF
NA	TRBV4-2	few	TRBJ1-2	TGTGCCAGCAGCCAAGAGGGACCTATAACTAACTATGGCTACACCTTC	CASSQEGPITNYGYTF
NA	TRBV12-3/TRBV12-4	NA	TRBJ2-5	TGTGCCAGCAGCCCGGACAGACAGACCCAGTACTTC	CASSPDRQTQYF
TRBD2	TRBV12-3/TRBV12-4	few	TRBJ2-3	TGTGCCAGCTCCCGCCAGCGGGGGCCTGGCACAGATACGCAGTATTTT	CASSRQRGPGTDTQYF
TRBD1	TRBV9	NA	TRBJ2-4	TGTGCCAGCAGCCTCAGGGGACAGGTTCCCTCATCAGTAAGTGAGCAGTACTTC	CASSLRGQVPSSVSEQYF
TRBD1	TRBV7-2	many	TRBJ2-7	TGTGCCAGCAGCTGGGACAGGGGGAAATCCTACGAGCAGTACTTC	CASSWDRGKSYEQYF
NA	TRBV2	few	TRBJ2-7	TGTGCCAGCAGAGGAACTAGCCACGAGCAGTACTTC	CASRGTSHEQYF
TRBD1	TRBV12-3/TRBV12-4	once	TRBJ1-6	TGTGCCAGCAGTTTACGGGGACAGGCCGGGTCGCCCCTCCACTTT	CASSLRGQAGSPLHF
TRBD1	TRBV6-5	NA	TRBJ1-2	TGTGCCAGCAGAAATGGACAGGAACACTATGGCTACACCTTC	CASRNGQEHYGYTF
NA	TRBV4-2	NA	TRBJ1-6	TGTGCCAGCAGCGAACGCCTCTCCGATAATTCACCCCTCCACTTT	CASSERLSDNSPLHF
NA	TRBV28	NA	TRBJ1-5	TGTGCCACCAACCCGGCAGGGGCCAATCAGCCCCAGCATTTT	CATNPAGANQPQHF
NA	TRBV7-3	once	TRBJ2-7	TGTGCCAGCAGCGTCCAGGACTCCTACGAGCAGTACTTC	CASSVQDSYEQYF
TRBD1	TRBV7-2	NA	TRBJ2-1	TGTGCCAGCAGCTCACGCCCGGGACAGGGGGCGGGTGAGCAGTTCTTC	CASSSRPGQGAGEQFF
TRBD2	TRBV20-1	NA	TRBJ2-1	TGCAGTGCAACGACTAGCGGGGGCCGTGAGCAGTTCTTC	CSATTSGGREQFF
NA	TRBV29-1	NA	TRBJ2-7	TGCAGCGTTGTCGGCGGGACAGACTCCTACGAGCAGTACTTC	CSVVGGTDSYEQYF
TRBD2	TRBV9	NA	TRBJ2-4	TGTGCCAGCAGCGTTAGCGGGGGGGCAAACATTCAGTACTTC	CASSVSGGANIQYF
TRBD1	TRBV29-1	NA	TRBJ2-4	TGCAGCGTTGAATCGGGACAGGGCAAAAACATTCAGTACTTC	CSVESGQGKNIQYF
TRBD2	TRBV20-1	NA	TRBJ2-3	TGCAGTGCTAGGGGCGGGGGTAGCGGGGGGGCAATAGGGACAGATACGCAGTATTTT	CSARGGGSGGAIGTDTQYF
NA	TRBV6-5	NA	TRBJ1-1	TGTGCCAGCAGACGAACAGAGAACACTGAAGCTTTCTTT	CASRRTENTEAFF
NA	TRBV7-9	NA	TRBJ1-2	TGTGCCAGCAGCTTAGCGAGAGGGAGTGGCTACACCTTC	CASSLARGSGYTF
NA	TRBV27	few	TRBJ2-1	TGTGCCAGCAGTTTGCTAGGGACGGGGTTGGGTAGCGAGCAGTTCTTC	CASSLLGTGLGSEQFF
TRBD1	TRBV12-3/TRBV12-4	NA	TRBJ2-1	TGTGCCAGCAGTTTATACAGAGGGACAGGGGGGATCAATGAGCAGTTCTTC	CASSLYRGTGGINEQFF
NA	TRBV9	NA	TRBJ2-5	TGTGCCAGCTCCGAAGCGGGACAAGTCCAAGAGACCCAGTACTTC	CASSEAGQVQETQYF
TRBD2	TRBV20-1	NA	TRBJ2-1	TGCAGTGCTAGAGGTGGACTAGCGGACTATAGTAATGAGCAGTTCTTC	CSARGGLADYSNEQFF
NA	TRBV3-1	few	TRBJ1-2	TGTGCCAGCAGTGGGGGGAGTAAGGGCTATGGCTACACCTTC	CASSGGSKGYGYTF
TRBD1	TRBV4-2	NA	TRBJ2-1	TGTGCCAGCAGCCAAGAGGGACAGACCAATGAGCAGTTCTTC	CASSQEGQTNEQFF
NA	TRBV4-3	NA	TRBJ2-1	TGCGCCAGCAGCCCCGCGGAACCAGGGACTGACTCCTACAATGAGCAGTTCTTC	CASSPAEPGTDSYNEQFF
NA	TRBV7-2	NA	TRBJ2-7	TGTGCCAGCAGTCGAGTCGGGGCTACCTACGAGCAGTACTTC	CASSRVGATYEQYF
NA	TRBV10-3	few	TRBJ2-1	TGTGCCATCAGTGAGTCTGGCAGGGCGGATGAGCAGTTCTTC	CAISESGRADEQFF
NA	TRBV27	NA	TRBJ1-2	TGTGCCAGCAGACCCCACGCGAACTATGGCTACACCTTC	CASRPHANYGYTF
NA	TRBV6-5	NA	TRBJ2-7	TGTGCCAGCAGTTACTCCGGGACTGAAAGCTCCGACGAGCAGTACTTC	CASSYSGTESSDEQYF
NA	TRBV28	NA	TRBJ2-7	TGTGCCACCTCAAAGTCGGCGACCTACGAGCAGTACTTC	CATSKSATYEQYF
TRBD2	TRBV20-1	few	TRBJ2-1	TGCAGTGCTAGAGACAGAATGGGACTAGCGGTTCAGGCTGAGCAGTTCTTC	CSARDRMGLAVQAEQFF
TRBD2	TRBV28	NA	TRBJ2-1	TGTGCCAGCTATTCGGCGGGGGGGACCACCCTAGCGAATGAGCAGTTCTTC	CASYSAGGTTLANEQFF
TRBD2	TRBV4-2	many	TRBJ2-7	TGTGCCAGCAGATTAGCGGGGTCCTACGAGCAGTACTTC	CASRLAGSYEQYF
NA	TRBV10-3	NA	TRBJ2-6	TGTGCCATCAGTGAAGAGGGAACCGGGGCCAACGTCCTGACTTTC	CAISEEGTGANVLTF
NA	TRBV29-1	NA	TRBJ2-6	TGCAGCGTTGACGACGGTTTGGGCTCTGGGGCCAACGTCCCGACTTTC	CSVDDGLGSGANVPTF
NA	TRBV7-9	NA	TRBJ1-2	TGTGCCAGCAGCTCGGCGTCCGGGGGCTTGGATGGCTACACCTTC	CASSSASGGLDGYTF
TRBD2	TRBV5-1	many	TRBJ2-3	TGCGCCAGCAGCCCCGGGACTACCTACTGGGATACGCAGTATTTT	CASSPGTTYWDTQYF
TRBD2	TRBV7-2	NA	TRBJ2-1	TGTGCCAGCAGCTTAGGAGGGACTAGCGGGTACAATAAGCAGTTCTTC	CASSLGGTSGYNKQFF
TRBD1	TRBV29-1	NA	TRBJ2-5	TGCAGCGTTGAAATCAGGGGGCTAGAGACCCAGTACTTC	CSVEIRGLETQYF
NA	TRBV2	once	TRBJ1-5	TGTGCCAGCAGTGAAGCCTCGGGGGGCAATCAGCCCCAGCATTTT	CASSEASGGNQPQHF